This is a list of T cell receptor beta chains from one sample in a study of blood T cell repertoires in COVID-19. The method was immunoSEQ multiplex PCR; TCRdb's version includes in-frame clones alone and lacks a portion of them. The sample carries some 70,000 clones, 70% to 90% recorded once. Sequencing was performed on peripheral blood. These receptors all come from a woman aged 60 to 75 with acute or convalescent COVID-19. The CDR3 runs from the conserved cysteine through the conserved F or W. D genes are given only for firm matches. For some rows the clone size is stated as once, few or many, or as a class when expanded; others skip it.

CDR3 DNA	CDR3 protein	D gene	clone size	V gene	J gene
TGTGCCAGCAGCCCCCTCAGCGGGGATTACAATGAGCAGTTCTTC	CASSPLSGDYNEQFF	TRBD2	NA	TRBV3-1/TRBV3-2	TRBJ2-1
TGTGCCAGCAGCGGCCGGGACAGGGAGTTAGAGACCCAGTACTTC	CASSGRDRELETQYF	TRBD1	NA	TRBV13	TRBJ2-5
TGTGCCAGCAGAGACTCGACAGGCAACTATGGCTACACCTTC	CASRDSTGNYGYTF	NA	NA	TRBV28	TRBJ1-2
TGTGCCAGCAGTGACTGGGACAGGAGCACAGATACGCAGTATTTT	CASSDWDRSTDTQYF	TRBD1	NA	TRBV2	TRBJ2-3
TGTGCCAGCTCCCTCGGACAGAACCAGCCCCAGCATTTT	CASSLGQNQPQHF	NA	NA	TRBV18	TRBJ1-5
TGTGCCTGGAGACTAATGCGGAGCTCCTACAATGAGCAGTTCTTC	CAWRLMRSSYNEQFF	NA	few	TRBV30	TRBJ2-1
TGTGCCAGCAGCTTGACGGGGGGTGGAGGGTATTCACCCCTCCACTTT	CASSLTGGGGYSPLHF	NA	NA	TRBV5-4	TRBJ1-6
TGTGCCAGTTCATCGGGACTTAGGGATCCCCTCCACTTT	CASSSGLRDPLHF	NA	NA	TRBV6-5	TRBJ1-6
TGTGCCAGCAGCCTCCTCCCGGGACAGGGGGCGAGAGGGGCCAACGTCCTGACTTTC	CASSLLPGQGARGANVLTF	TRBD1	NA	TRBV11-2	TRBJ2-6
TGTGCCAGCGCCAAGAGGGAGAACACTGAAGCTTTCTTT	CASAKRENTEAFF	NA	NA	TRBV6-5	TRBJ1-1
TGTGCCAGCAGCCAATTGACCAGGACAGATACGCAGTATTTT	CASSQLTRTDTQYF	NA	NA	TRBV3-1/TRBV3-2	TRBJ2-3
TGTGCCAGCAGCGCCACAGGGGGCAATCAGCCCCAGCATTTT	CASSATGGNQPQHF	TRBD1	NA	TRBV9	TRBJ1-5
TGTGCCAGCAGTGTAACCGGGACATCTCACGAGCAGTACTTC	CASSVTGTSHEQYF	NA	once	TRBV27	TRBJ2-7
TGTGCCACCAGTGATACTCGGACTAGCGTGATGGGGGAGACCCAGTACTTC	CATSDTRTSVMGETQYF	TRBD2	once	TRBV24-1	TRBJ2-5
TGTGCCAGCTCACTCGGACAGGGATATGGCTACACCTTC	CASSLGQGYGYTF	TRBD1	NA	TRBV18	TRBJ1-2
TGTGCCAGCAGTCCGGACAGCCCCTATGGCTACACCTTC	CASSPDSPYGYTF	NA	NA	TRBV12-3/TRBV12-4	TRBJ1-2
TGTGCCAGCAGTGAAGGTGGACAGGGGTGGTCACCCCTCCACTTT	CASSEGGQGWSPLHF	TRBD1	once	TRBV2	TRBJ1-6
TGTGCCAGCAGTTTCGACAGGGGATTGAGAAAATCTGAAGCTTTCTTT	CASSFDRGLRKSEAFF	TRBD1	NA	TRBV6-5	TRBJ1-1
TGTGCCAGCAGCCAAGCCATCGGGAACACTGAAGCTTTCTTT	CASSQAIGNTEAFF	NA	NA	TRBV3-1/TRBV3-2	TRBJ1-1
TGTGCCAGCAGCGCGAGGGACAGGGGGCTAGCTGAAGCTTTCTTT	CASSARDRGLAEAFF	TRBD1	NA	TRBV11-2	TRBJ1-1
TGTGCCAGCAGCCCGGGGACAGGCCACGTAACAAACACCTTC	CASSPGTGHVTNTF	TRBD1	once	TRBV7-9	TRBJ1-2
TGTGCCAGCAGCTTGGCGGGTCGAATCAGGGGGCCCACTGAAGCTTTCTTT	CASSLAGRIRGPTEAFF	TRBD1	once	TRBV5-5	TRBJ1-1
TGTGCCAGCAGTCCGGGACTAGCGTCCCAAGAGACCCAGTACTTC	CASSPGLASQETQYF	TRBD2	NA	TRBV7-3	TRBJ2-5
TGTGCCAGCAGCCCCCGGGACAGGATACTCTATGGCTACACCTTC	CASSPRDRILYGYTF	TRBD1	NA	TRBV5-6	TRBJ1-2
TGCAGCGTTGAAGCGTCCGAGAGAACTGAAGCTTTCTTT	CSVEASERTEAFF	NA	NA	TRBV29-1	TRBJ1-1
TGTGCCAGCAGTGAATGGTCCAGCGGGAGGTACAATGAGCAGTTCTTC	CASSEWSSGRYNEQFF	TRBD2	NA	TRBV25-1	TRBJ2-1
TGTGCCTGGAGTGGAGGGGTGGGACAGGAGACCCAGTACTTC	CAWSGGVGQETQYF	TRBD1	NA	TRBV30	TRBJ2-5
TGTGCCAGTCGACAGGGAATGGGGGGCTACACCTTC	CASRQGMGGYTF	TRBD1	NA	TRBV27	TRBJ1-2
TGTGCCAGCAGCTTGGCGGGGACAGGCGGCGAACAAGAGACCCAGTACTTC	CASSLAGTGGEQETQYF	TRBD1	NA	TRBV5-4	TRBJ2-5
TGTGCCAGTAGTATAGTCGGGACTAGCGTCTGGGATGAGCAGTTCTTC	CASSIVGTSVWDEQFF	TRBD2	NA	TRBV19	TRBJ2-1
TGTGCCAGCAGTTCTTCAGGGGATTATGGCTACACCTTC	CASSSSGDYGYTF	NA	NA	TRBV6-6	TRBJ1-2
TGTGCCAGCAGTTTAGGGGGACAGGGGGAGAACTATGGCTACACCTTC	CASSLGGQGENYGYTF	TRBD1	NA	TRBV28	TRBJ1-2
TGTGCCAGCAGCGTAGCCGGGGAGAACAATGAGCAGTTCTTC	CASSVAGENNEQFF	NA	NA	TRBV9	TRBJ2-1
TGTGCCAGCACCACGCCCCCGACAGGGATTCAGCCCCAGCATTTT	CASTTPPTGIQPQHF	TRBD1	NA	TRBV28	TRBJ1-5
TGCAGTGCTAGTTCAGGGGGCAAAGATGCGGGTGTCTATGGCTACACCTTC	CSASSGGKDAGVYGYTF	TRBD1	NA	TRBV20-1	TRBJ1-2
TGTGCCAGCAGCTTAGAAGGCAGGGGAAATCAGCCCCAGCATTTT	CASSLEGRGNQPQHF	NA	NA	TRBV7-9	TRBJ1-5
TGTGCCAGTAGTAAACAGTATTTATACGAGCAGTACTTC	CASSKQYLYEQYF	NA	NA	TRBV19	TRBJ2-7
TGTGCCAGCACTCTAGCGGGGGCCTACAATGAGCAGTTCTTC	CASTLAGAYNEQFF	TRBD2	NA	TRBV7-9	TRBJ2-1
TGTGCCATCAGTGACGACAGGGATTATGAAAAACTGTTTTTT	CAISDDRDYEKLFF	TRBD1	once	TRBV10-3	TRBJ1-4
TGTGCCAGCTCACCAGGGGAGCACTATGGCTACACCTTC	CASSPGEHYGYTF	NA	few	TRBV18	TRBJ1-2
TGTGCCAGCAGCTTGCCGAACCGGGACAGCAATGGCTACACCTTC	CASSLPNRDSNGYTF	TRBD1	NA	TRBV5-4	TRBJ1-2
TGTGCCAGCAGCTTGAAGGAGCTAGCGGGAGTTGGGGATGAGCAGTTCTTC	CASSLKELAGVGDEQFF	TRBD2	NA	TRBV5-4	TRBJ2-1
TGTGCCAGTCACGCGGAGTGGTATTCACCCCTCCACTTT	CASHAEWYSPLHF	NA	NA	TRBV6-5	TRBJ1-6
TGTGCCAGCAGCCCCCCTCGGAACAGGGGGTTGGCGACTGAAGCTTTCTTT	CASSPPRNRGLATEAFF	TRBD1	NA	TRBV3-1/TRBV3-2	TRBJ1-1
TGCGCCAGCGGCACCGGACTAACAGGGGAGTCTGAAGCTTTCTTT	CASGTGLTGESEAFF	TRBD1	NA	TRBV5-1	TRBJ1-1
TGTGCCAGCTCACCTCAACAGGGGTTTGGTGGAAACACCATATATTTT	CASSPQQGFGGNTIYF	TRBD1	NA	TRBV18	TRBJ1-3
TGTGCCTGGAGCAGACTTTACAATGAGCAGTTCTTC	CAWSRLYNEQFF	NA	few	TRBV30	TRBJ2-1
TGTGCCAGCAGCGTAGGTAACAGGGGGCACCTTGGCTACACCTTC	CASSVGNRGHLGYTF	TRBD1	NA	TRBV9	TRBJ1-2